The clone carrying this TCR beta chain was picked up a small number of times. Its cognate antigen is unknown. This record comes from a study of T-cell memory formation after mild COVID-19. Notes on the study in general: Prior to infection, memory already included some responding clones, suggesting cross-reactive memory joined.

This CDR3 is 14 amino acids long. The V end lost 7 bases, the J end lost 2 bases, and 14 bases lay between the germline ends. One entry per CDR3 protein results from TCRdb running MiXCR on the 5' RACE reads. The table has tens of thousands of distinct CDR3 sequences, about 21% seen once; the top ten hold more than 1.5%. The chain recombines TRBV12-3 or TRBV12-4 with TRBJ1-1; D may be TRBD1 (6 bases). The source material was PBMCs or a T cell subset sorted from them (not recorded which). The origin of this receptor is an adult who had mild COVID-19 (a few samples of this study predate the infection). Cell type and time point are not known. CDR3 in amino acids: CASTNRGANTEAFF. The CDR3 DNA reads TGTGCCAGCACCAATCGGGGGGCCAACACTGAAGCTTTCTTT.